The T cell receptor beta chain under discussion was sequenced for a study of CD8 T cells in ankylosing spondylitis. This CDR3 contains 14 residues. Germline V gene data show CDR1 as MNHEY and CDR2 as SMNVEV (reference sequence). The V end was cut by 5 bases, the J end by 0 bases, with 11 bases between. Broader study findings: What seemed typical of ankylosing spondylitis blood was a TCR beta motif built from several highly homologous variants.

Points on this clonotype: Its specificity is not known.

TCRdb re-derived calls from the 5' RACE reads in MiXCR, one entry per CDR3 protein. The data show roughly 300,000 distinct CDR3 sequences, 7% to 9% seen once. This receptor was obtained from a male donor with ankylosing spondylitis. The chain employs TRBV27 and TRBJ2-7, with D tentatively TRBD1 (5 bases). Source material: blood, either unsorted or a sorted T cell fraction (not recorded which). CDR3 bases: TGTGCCAGCAGTGTTAGGGGTCCCTCCTACGAGCAGTACTTC. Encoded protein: CASSVRGPSYEQYF.